A selection of T cell receptor beta chains follows, all from one sample in a study. TCRdb redid the calling of the 5' RACE reads with MiXCR, one entry per CDR3 protein. Among 40,000 to 65,000 distinct CDR3 sequences, approximately 25% were seen once, and the ten largest hold about 3%. The specimen sequenced was tumor-infiltrating naive CD4+ T cells sorted from the breast tumor. The receptor set was obtained from a female donor with breast cancer. Both conserved end residues are part of each CDR3. D genes are given only for firm matches. Size tells how often a clone was seen (once, few, many) or the class of an expanded clone, and some rows leave it out.

clone size	V gene	J gene	D gene	CDR3 protein	CDR3 DNA
many	TRBV6-1	TRBJ1-3	NA	CASSEAGQSSGNTIYF	TGTGCCAGCAGTGAAGCCGGACAGAGCTCTGGAAACACCATATATTTT
few	TRBV20-1	TRBJ1-5	NA	CSAIITGNQPQHF	TGCAGTGCGATAATAACGGGCAATCAGCCCCAGCATTTT
NA	TRBV5-1	TRBJ2-1	TRBD1	CASSSTPGQGFNEQCF	TGCGCCAGCAGCTCTACTCCGGGACAGGGTTTTAATGAGCAGTGCTTC
NA	TRBV5-6	TRBJ2-7	NA	CASSLLGNSDEQYF	TGTGCCAGCAGCTTGCTGGGGAACTCCGACGAGCAGTACTTC
NA	TRBV7-2	TRBJ2-2	TRBD2	CASSLLSSGRTGELFF	TGTGCCAGCAGCTTATTATCTAGCGGGAGAACCGGGGAGCTGTTTTTT
NA	TRBV24-1	TRBJ2-2	NA	CATSDLNRANGELFF	TGTGCCACCAGTGATTTGAACAGGGCTAACGGGGAGCTGTTTTTT
many	TRBV10-3	TRBJ1-5	TRBD1	CAISESGQGSNQPQHF	TGTGCCATCAGTGAGTCGGGACAGGGGAGCAATCAGCCCCAGCATTTT
many	TRBV7-2	TRBJ2-5	NA	CASSLGQNQETQYF	TGTGCCAGCAGCTTGGGCCAGAATCAAGAGACCCAGTACTTC
few	TRBV5-1	TRBJ1-3	NA	CASSLEGNTIYF	TGCGCCAGCAGCTTGGAAGGAAACACCATATATTTT
medium-sized	TRBV20-1	TRBJ2-3	NA	CSAEGTDTQYF	TGCAGTGCTGAGGGCACAGATACGCAGTATTTT
many	TRBV6-1	TRBJ1-5	NA	CASSEQQGEQPQHF	TGTGCCAGCAGTGAACAACAGGGTGAGCAGCCCCAGCATTTT
NA	TRBV6-2/TRBV6-3	TRBJ1-2	NA	CASSDGVPYGYTF	TGTGCCAGCAGTGACGGAGTCCCCTATGGCTACACCTTC
NA	TRBV28	TRBJ1-2	NA	CAGGGSHYGYTF	TGTGCCGGCGGGGGGTCCCACTATGGCTACACCTTC
NA	TRBV12-3/TRBV12-4	TRBJ1-5	NA	CASSLNGPGGGNQPQHF	TGTGCCAGCAGTTTAAATGGTCCGGGGGGCGGCAATCAGCCCCAGCATTTT
medium-sized	TRBV5-1	TRBJ2-1	TRBD2	CASSLSLAGGPREQFF	TGCGCCAGCAGCTTGTCGCTAGCGGGAGGGCCACGGGAGCAGTTCTTC